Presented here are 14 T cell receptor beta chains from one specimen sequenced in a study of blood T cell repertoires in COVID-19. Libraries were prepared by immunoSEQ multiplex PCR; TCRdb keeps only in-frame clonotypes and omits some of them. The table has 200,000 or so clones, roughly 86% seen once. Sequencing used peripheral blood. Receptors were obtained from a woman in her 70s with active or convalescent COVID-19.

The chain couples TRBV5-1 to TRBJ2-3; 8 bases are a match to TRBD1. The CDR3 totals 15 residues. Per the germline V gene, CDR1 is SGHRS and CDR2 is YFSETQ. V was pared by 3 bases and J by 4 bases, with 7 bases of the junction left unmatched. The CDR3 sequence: CASSSRTGSADTQYF. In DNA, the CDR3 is TGCGCCAGCAGCTCCAGGACAGGGTCGGCAGATACGCAGTATTTT.

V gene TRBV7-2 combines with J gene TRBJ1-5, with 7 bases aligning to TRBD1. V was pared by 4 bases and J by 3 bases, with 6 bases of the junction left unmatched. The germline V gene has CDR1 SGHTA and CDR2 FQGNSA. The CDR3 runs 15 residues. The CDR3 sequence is CASSSRTGTNQPQHF. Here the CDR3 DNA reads TGTGCCAGCAGCTCTAGGACAGGTACCAATCAGCCCCAGCATTTT.

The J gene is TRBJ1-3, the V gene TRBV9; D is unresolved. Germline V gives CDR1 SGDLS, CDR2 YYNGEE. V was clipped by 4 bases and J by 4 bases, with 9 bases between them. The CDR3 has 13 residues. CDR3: CASSSTSGNTIYF. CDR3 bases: TGTGCCAGCAGCAGCACTTCGGGAAACACCATATATTTT.

The CDR3 loop reads CASSLTAGVDEQYF. The CDR3 bases are TGCGCCAGCAGCTTGACAGCGGGAGTGGACGAGCAGTACTTC. The J gene is TRBJ2-7, the V gene TRBV5-1; TRBD2 matches 8 bases. The V gene end was trimmed by 1 base and the J gene end by 5 bases; junction bases not matched to a gene: 5. CDR1 and CDR2 from the germline V gene are SGHRS and YFSETQ. The CDR3 covers 14 residues.

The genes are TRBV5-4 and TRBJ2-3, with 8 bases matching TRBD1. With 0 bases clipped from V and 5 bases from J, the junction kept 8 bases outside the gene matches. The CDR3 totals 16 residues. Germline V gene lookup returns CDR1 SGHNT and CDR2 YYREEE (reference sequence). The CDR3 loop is CASSLAPGGVRDTQYF. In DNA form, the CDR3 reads TGTGCCAGCAGCTTGGCCCCAGGGGGCGTCAGAGATACGCAGTATTTT.

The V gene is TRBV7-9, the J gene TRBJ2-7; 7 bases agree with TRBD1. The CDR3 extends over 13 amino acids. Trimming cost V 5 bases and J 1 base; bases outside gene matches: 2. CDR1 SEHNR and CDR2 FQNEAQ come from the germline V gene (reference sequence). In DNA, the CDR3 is TGTGCCAGCAGCCCGACAGGGTCCTACGAGCAGTACTTC. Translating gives CASSPTGSYEQYF.

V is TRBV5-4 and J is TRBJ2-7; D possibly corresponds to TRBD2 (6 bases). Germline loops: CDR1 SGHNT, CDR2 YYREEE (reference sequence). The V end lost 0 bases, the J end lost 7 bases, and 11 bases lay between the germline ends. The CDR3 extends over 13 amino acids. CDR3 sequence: CASSLVRDSEQYF. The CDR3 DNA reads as TGTGCCAGCAGCTTGGTCCGGGACTCAGAGCAGTACTTC.

CDR3: CSVARLTGTSGTYNEQFF. The CDR3, as DNA: TGCAGCGTTGCAAGACTTACCGGGACTAGCGGGACATACAATGAGCAGTTCTTC. This chain links TRBV29-1 with TRBJ2-1; 13 bases agree with TRBD2. Unmatched junction bases numbered 13, after V lost 4 bases and J lost 4 bases. CDR3 length equals 18 residues. Per the germline V gene, CDR1 is SQVTM and CDR2 is ANQGSEA.

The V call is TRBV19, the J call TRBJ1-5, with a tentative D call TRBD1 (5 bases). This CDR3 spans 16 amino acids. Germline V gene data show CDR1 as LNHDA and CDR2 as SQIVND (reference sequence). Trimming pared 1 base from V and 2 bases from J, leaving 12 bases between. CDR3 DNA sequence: TGTGCCAGTAGTATAGGAGCCGGCAGGGGCAATCAGCCCCAGCATTTT. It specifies CASSIGAGRGNQPQHF.

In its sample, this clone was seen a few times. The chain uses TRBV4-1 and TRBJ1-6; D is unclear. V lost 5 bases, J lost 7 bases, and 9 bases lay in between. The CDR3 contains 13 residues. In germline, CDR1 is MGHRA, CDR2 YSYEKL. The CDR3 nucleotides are TGCGCCAGCAGCGGAGGGATGAATTCACCCCTCCACTTT. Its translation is CASSGGMNSPLHF.

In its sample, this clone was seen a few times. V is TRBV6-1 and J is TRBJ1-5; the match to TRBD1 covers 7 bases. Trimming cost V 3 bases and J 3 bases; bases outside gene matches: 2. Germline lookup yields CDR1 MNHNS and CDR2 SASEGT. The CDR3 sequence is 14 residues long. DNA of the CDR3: TGTGCCAGCAGTGAGGGACAGTCCAATCAGCCCCAGCATTTT. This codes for CASSEGQSNQPQHF.

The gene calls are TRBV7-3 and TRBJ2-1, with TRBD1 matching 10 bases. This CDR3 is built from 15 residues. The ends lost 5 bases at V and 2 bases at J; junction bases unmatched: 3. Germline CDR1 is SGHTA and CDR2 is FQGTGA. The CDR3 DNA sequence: TGTGCCAGCAGCCCCGACAGGGGGCCCTACAATGAGCAGTTCTTC. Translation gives CASSPDRGPYNEQFF.

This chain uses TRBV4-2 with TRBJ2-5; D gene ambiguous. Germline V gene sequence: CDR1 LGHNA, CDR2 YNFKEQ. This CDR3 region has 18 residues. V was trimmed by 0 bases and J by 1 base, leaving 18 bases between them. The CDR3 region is CASSQDLGSRTTQETQYF. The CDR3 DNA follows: TGTGCCAGCAGCCAAGACCTCGGTTCCCGAACCACCCAAGAGACCCAGTACTTC.

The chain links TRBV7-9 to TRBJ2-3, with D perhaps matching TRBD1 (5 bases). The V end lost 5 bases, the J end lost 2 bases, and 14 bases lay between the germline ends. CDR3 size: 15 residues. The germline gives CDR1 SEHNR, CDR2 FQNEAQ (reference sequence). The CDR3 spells CASSPRVELTDTQYF. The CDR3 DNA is TGTGCCAGCAGCCCCAGGGTGGAGCTCACAGATACGCAGTATTTT.